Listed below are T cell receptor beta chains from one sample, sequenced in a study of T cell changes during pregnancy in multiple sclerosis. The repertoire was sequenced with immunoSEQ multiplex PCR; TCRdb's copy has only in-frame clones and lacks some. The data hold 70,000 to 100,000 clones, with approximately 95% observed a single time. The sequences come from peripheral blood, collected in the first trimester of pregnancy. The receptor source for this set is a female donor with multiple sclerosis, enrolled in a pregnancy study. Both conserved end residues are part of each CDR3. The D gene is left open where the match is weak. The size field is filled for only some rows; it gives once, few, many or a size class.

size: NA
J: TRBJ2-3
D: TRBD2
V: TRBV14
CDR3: CASSQWTSGPSGTDTQYF
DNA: TGTGCCAGCAGCCAGTGGACTAGCGGGCCCTCTGGCACAGATACGCAGTATTTT

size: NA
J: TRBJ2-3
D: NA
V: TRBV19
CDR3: CASSSPAGSGTDTQYF
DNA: TGTGCCAGTAGTAGCCCTGCAGGGTCAGGCACAGATACGCAGTATTTT

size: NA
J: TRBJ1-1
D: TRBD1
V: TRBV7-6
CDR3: CASSLAGGMNTEAFF
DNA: TGTGCCAGCAGCTTAGCAGGGGGCATGAACACTGAAGCTTTCTTT

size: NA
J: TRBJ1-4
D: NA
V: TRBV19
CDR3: CASSIAYSLFF
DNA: TGTGCCAGTAGTATAGCCTACAGCCTGTTTTTT

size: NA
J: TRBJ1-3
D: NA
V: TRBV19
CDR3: CASSSTAGNTIYF
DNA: TGTGCCAGTAGTAGCACAGCTGGAAACACCATATATTTT

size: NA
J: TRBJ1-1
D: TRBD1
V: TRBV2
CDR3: CASETGVVMNTEAFF
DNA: TGTGCCAGCGAGACAGGGGTGGTCATGAACACTGAAGCTTTCTTT

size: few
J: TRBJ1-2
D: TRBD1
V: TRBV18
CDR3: CASSRQGEGYTF
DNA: TGTGCCAGCTCACGACAGGGCGAGGGCTACACCTTC

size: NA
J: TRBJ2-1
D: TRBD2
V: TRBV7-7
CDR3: CASSFGGGPYNEQFF
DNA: TGTGCTAGCAGCTTTGGCGGGGGACCCTACAATGAGCAGTTCTTC

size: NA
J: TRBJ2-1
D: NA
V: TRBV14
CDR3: CASSQVWGGPYNEQFF
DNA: TGTGCCAGCAGCCAAGTTTGGGGGGGCCCCTACAATGAGCAGTTCTTC

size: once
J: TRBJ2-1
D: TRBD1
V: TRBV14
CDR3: CASSQDGPGGLVEQFF
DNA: TGTGCCAGCAGCCAAGATGGACCAGGGGGCCTGGTAGAGCAGTTCTTC

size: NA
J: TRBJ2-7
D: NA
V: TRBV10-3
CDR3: CAISGSGVGETYEQYF
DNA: TGTGCCATCAGTGGCTCAGGGGTGGGCGAGACCTACGAGCAGTACTTC

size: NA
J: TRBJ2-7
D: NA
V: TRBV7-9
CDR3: CASSLDEPIRSYEQYF
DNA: TGTGCCAGCAGCTTAGACGAACCGATTAGATCCTACGAGCAGTACTTC

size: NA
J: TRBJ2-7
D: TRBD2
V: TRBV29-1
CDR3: CSVEDRWPAGGREQYF
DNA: TGCAGCGTTGAAGATCGGTGGCCAGCGGGGGGACGCGAGCAGTACTTC

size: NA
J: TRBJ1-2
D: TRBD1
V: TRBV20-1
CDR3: CSATGGGGYTF
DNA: TGCAGTGCTACAGGGGGCGGGGGCTACACCTTC

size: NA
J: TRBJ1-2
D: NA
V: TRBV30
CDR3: CAWSGRVAIRGYTF
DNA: TGTGCCTGGAGTGGCCGGGTCGCGATTCGGGGCTACACCTTC

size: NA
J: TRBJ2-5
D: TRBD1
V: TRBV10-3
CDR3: CAIRGGQAETQYF
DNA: TGTGCCATCAGGGGGGGACAGGCGGAGACCCAGTACTTC

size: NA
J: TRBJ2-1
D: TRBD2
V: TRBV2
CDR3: CASTVSGGALIVEQFF
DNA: TGTGCCAGCACCGTTAGCGGGGGGGCCCTGATCGTCGAGCAGTTCTTC

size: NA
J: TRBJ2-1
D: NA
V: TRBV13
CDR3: CASSAGTYNEQFF
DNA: TGTGCCAGCAGCGCCGGGACCTACAATGAGCAGTTCTTC

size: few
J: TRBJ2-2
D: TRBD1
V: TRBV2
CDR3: CASSLGQGYGELFF
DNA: TGTGCCAGCAGTTTGGGACAGGGGTACGGGGAGCTGTTTTTT

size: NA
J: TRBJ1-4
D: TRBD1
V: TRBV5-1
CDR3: CASSLGTGGEKLFF
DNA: TGCGCCAGCAGCTTGGGGACAGGGGGAGAAAAACTGTTTTTT

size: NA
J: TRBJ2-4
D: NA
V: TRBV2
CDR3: CASDNRLYRNIQYF
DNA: TGTGCCAGCGACAACCGCCTTTATCGAAACATTCAGTACTTC

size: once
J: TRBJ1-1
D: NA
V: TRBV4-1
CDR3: CASSQVRTGEAFF
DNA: TGCGCCAGCAGCCAAGTTCGGACGGGAGAAGCTTTCTTT

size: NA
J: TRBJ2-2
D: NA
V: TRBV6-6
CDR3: CASSQTGNTGELFF
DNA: TGTGCCAGCAGTCAAACAGGGAACACCGGGGAGCTGTTTTTT

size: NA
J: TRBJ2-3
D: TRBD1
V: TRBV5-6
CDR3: CASSLAVRGPKDTQYF
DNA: TGTGCCAGCAGCTTGGCCGTCAGGGGGCCGAAAGATACGCAGTATTTT

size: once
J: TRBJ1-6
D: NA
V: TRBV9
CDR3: CASSVGGSGALHF
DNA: TGTGCCAGCAGCGTGGGAGGGTCAGGGGCCCTCCACTTT

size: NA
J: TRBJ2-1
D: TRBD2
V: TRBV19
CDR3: CASSRTSGGYNEQFF
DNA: TGTGCCAGTAGTAGGACTAGCGGGGGCTACAATGAGCAGTTCTTC

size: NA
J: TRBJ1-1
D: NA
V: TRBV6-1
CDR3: CASSEGGTNEAFF
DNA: TGTGCCAGCAGTGAAGGAGGAACGAATGAAGCTTTCTTT

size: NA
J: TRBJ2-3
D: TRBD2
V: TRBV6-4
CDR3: CASSDSTSGGPDTQYF
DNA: TGTGCCAGCAGTGACTCGACTAGCGGGGGGCCAGATACGCAGTATTTT

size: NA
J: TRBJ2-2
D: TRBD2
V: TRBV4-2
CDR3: CASSQDLPRRGGNTGELFF
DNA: TGTGCCAGCAGCCAAGATCTCCCAAGGCGGGGGGGGAACACCGGGGAGCTGTTTTTT

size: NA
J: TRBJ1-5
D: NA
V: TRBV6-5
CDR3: CASSSIARGSNQPQHF
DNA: TGTGCCAGCAGTTCTATCGCCCGGGGGTCCAATCAGCCCCAGCATTTT

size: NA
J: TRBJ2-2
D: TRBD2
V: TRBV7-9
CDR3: CASSPVAGTSGFGELFF
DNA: TGTGCCAGCAGCCCCGTAGCCGGGACTAGCGGGTTCGGGGAGCTGTTTTTT

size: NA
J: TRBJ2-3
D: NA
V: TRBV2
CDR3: CASSEMTDSSTDTQYF
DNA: TGTGCCAGCAGTGAAATGACAGATTCGAGCACAGATACGCAGTATTTT

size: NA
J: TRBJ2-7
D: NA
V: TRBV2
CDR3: CARQKRTDSYEQYF
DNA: TGTGCCAGGCAAAAACGGACAGACTCCTACGAGCAGTACTTC

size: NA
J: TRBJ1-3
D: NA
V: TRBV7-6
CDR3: CASSLDSSGNTIYF
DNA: TGTGCCAGCAGCTTAGACAGCTCTGGAAACACCATATATTTT

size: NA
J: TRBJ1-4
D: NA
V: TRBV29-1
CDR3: CSVGREDRKLFF
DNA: TGCAGCGTTGGGAGGGAGGATAGGAAACTGTTTTTT

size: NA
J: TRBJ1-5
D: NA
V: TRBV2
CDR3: CASSKRGGSNQPQHF
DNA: TGTGCCAGCAGTAAAAGGGGGGGTAGCAATCAGCCCCAGCATTTT